These 5 T cell receptor beta chains share one sample of origin, sequenced in a study of CD8 T cells in Susac syndrome. An amount of RNA that ranged from about 0.45 to 1 ug was reverse transcribed with random hexamers. Each CDR3 protein is one row after TCRdb ran MiXCR on the immunoSEQ multiplex PCR reads. The table lists around 300,000 distinct CDR3 sequences, roughly 94% of them singletons. Sequencing was done on a sample of CD4+ T cells from PBMCs. The source is a human donor with multiple sclerosis.

The chain recombines TRBV29-1 with TRBJ2-3; TRBD1 is a possible D gene (5 bases). Trimming removed 7 bases from V and 0 bases from J, with 17 bases in between. Germline V gene data show CDR1 as SQVTM and CDR2 as ANQGSEA. The CDR3 spans 15 residues. CDR3 DNA sequence: TGCAGCGCGGTGGTTCCACAGGCAAGCACAGATACGCAGTATTTT. Encoded protein: CSAVVPQASTDTQYF.

The chain has TRBV16 and TRBJ1-2; 7 nucleotides align to TRBD1. V shed 2 bases, J shed 5 bases, and the junction held 5 bases outside the gene matches. CDR3 length: 14 amino acids. The germline V gene has CDR1 KGHSY and CDR2 FQNENV. For the CDR3, the DNA is TGTGCCAGCAGCCAAAGTCAGGGGGTATATGGCTACACCTTC. Protein product: CASSQSQGVYGYTF.

This chain uses TRBV12-3 or TRBV12-4 with TRBJ2-3; tentative D call: TRBD2 (6 bases). This CDR3 contains 16 residues. V lost 3 bases and J 3 bases, leaving 16 bases between the germline ends. The CDR3 coding sequence is TGTGCCAGCAGTTTGGGGTCGGGGGTGAAGACAGATACGCAGTATTTT. Translating it yields CASSLGSGVKTDTQYF.

The rearrangement links TRBV7-2 to TRBJ2-7; TRBD1 matches at 10 bases. Germline assignment: CDR1 SGHTA and CDR2 FQGNSA. The CDR3 totals 15 residues. The V and J ends lost 0 bases and 4 bases, in that order; junction bases with no gene match: 3. DNA of the CDR3: TGTGCCAGCAGCTTAGCCGGGACAGGGGAATACGAGCAGTACTTC. Translated: CASSLAGTGEYEQYF.

This chain joins TRBV7-3 and TRBJ1-1; 10 bases fit TRBD1. The CDR3 is 16 amino acids. CDR1 and CDR2 from the germline V gene are SGHTA and FQGTGA. The junction had 9 bases not matched to a gene; V was cut back by 5 bases and J by 3 bases. Here the CDR3 reads CASSTHHGQGDTEAFF. The CDR3 DNA follows: TGTGCCAGCAGCACCCACCACGGACAGGGGGACACTGAAGCTTTCTTT. The full variable domain, rest sourced from reference TRBV7-3 and TRBJ1-1, is GAGVSQTPSNKVTEKGKYVELRCDPISGHTALYWYRQSLGQGPEFLIYFQGTGAADDSGLPNDRFFAVRPEGSVSTLKIQRTERGDSAVYLCASSTHHGQGDTEAFFGQGTRLTVV.